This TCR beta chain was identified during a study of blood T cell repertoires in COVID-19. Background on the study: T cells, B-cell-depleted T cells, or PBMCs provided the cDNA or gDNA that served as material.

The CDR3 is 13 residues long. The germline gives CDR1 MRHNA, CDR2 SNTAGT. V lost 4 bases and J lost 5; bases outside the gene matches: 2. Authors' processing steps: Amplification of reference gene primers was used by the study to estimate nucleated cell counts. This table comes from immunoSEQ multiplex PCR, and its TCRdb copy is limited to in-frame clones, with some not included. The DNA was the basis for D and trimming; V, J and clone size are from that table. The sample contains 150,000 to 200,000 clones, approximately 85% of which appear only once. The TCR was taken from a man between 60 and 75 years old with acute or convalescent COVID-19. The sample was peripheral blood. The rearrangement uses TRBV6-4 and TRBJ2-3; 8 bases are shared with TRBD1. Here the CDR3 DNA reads TGTGCCAGCAGTGTCGGGACAGGAGATACGCAGTATTTT. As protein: CASSVGTGDTQYF.